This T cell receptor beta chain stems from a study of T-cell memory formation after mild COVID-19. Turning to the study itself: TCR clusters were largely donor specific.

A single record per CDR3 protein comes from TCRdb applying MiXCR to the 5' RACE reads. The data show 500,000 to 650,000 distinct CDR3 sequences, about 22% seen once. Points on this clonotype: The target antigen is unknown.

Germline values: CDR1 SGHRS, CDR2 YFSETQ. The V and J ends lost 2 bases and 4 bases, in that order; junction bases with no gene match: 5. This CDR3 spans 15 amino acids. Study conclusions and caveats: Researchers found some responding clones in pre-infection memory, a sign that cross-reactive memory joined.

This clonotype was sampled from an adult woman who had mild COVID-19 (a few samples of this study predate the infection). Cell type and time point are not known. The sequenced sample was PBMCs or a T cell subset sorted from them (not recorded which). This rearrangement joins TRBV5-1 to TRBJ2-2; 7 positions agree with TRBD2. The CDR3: CASSLTGGLTGELFF. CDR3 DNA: TGCGCCAGCAGCTTAACGGGAGGCCTCACCGGGGAGCTGTTTTTT.